These T cell receptor beta chains were read from a single sample in a study of shared clonotypes between healthy human individuals. Libraries were prepared by immunoSEQ multiplex PCR; TCRdb keeps only in-frame clonotypes and omits some of them. Among roughly 640,000 clones listed, about 97% were seen once. The specimen sequenced was naive CD4+ T cells sorted from blood. The source of these receptors is a woman aged 25-40 years in good health. Each CDR3 is given with its conserved first and last residue. Each record gives: D gene, J gene, clone size, V gene, CDR3 protein, CDR3 DNA. A D gene is named only where the DNA matches it firmly. Some rows have no size entry. The others give once, few or many, or a class for an expanded clone.

D gene: TRBD2; J gene: TRBJ2-2; clone size: -; V gene: TRBV18; CDR3 protein: CASSPPAGGDTGELFF; CDR3 DNA: TGTGCCAGCTCACCCCCAGCGGGAGGGGACACCGGGGAGCTGTTTTTT
D gene: TRBD1; J gene: TRBJ1-1; clone size: -; V gene: TRBV28; CDR3 protein: CASSLIQGVEAFF; CDR3 DNA: TGTGCCAGCAGTTTAATACAGGGGGTAGAGGCTTTCTTT
D gene: TRBD2; J gene: TRBJ2-7; clone size: -; V gene: TRBV4-1; CDR3 protein: CASSQDVGGRAPYEQYF; CDR3 DNA: TGCGCCAGCAGCCAAGACGTCGGCGGGAGGGCCCCCTACGAGCAGTACTTC
D gene: -; J gene: TRBJ1-4; clone size: -; V gene: TRBV2; CDR3 protein: CASTSGATNEKLFF; CDR3 DNA: TGTGCCAGCACCTCCGGGGCAACTAATGAAAAACTGTTTTTT
D gene: -; J gene: TRBJ2-7; clone size: -; V gene: TRBV6-7; CDR3 protein: CASSYAASGIPYEQYF; CDR3 DNA: TGTGCCAGCAGTTACGCCGCCTCCGGGATTCCCTACGAGCAGTACTTC
D gene: -; J gene: TRBJ2-2; clone size: -; V gene: TRBV9; CDR3 protein: CASSLQWIANTGELFF; CDR3 DNA: TGTGCCAGCAGCCTCCAGTGGATCGCGAACACCGGGGAGCTGTTTTTT
D gene: TRBD1; J gene: TRBJ2-7; clone size: once; V gene: TRBV2; CDR3 protein: CASRGTGGTYEQYF; CDR3 DNA: TGTGCCAGCCGGGGGACAGGGGGCACCTACGAGCAGTACTTC
D gene: TRBD2; J gene: TRBJ2-5; clone size: -; V gene: TRBV4-1; CDR3 protein: CASSQGGPSGSPETQYF; CDR3 DNA: TGCGCCAGCAGCCAAGGGGGTCCTAGCGGGAGTCCGGAGACCCAGTACTTC
D gene: TRBD1; J gene: TRBJ2-2; clone size: -; V gene: TRBV5-1; CDR3 protein: CASWGTGKAGELFF; CDR3 DNA: TGCGCCAGCTGGGGGACAGGGAAGGCCGGGGAGCTGTTTTTT
D gene: -; J gene: TRBJ1-2; clone size: -; V gene: TRBV6-1; CDR3 protein: CASSEQGIVYGYTF; CDR3 DNA: TGTGCCAGCAGTGAACAAGGGATTGTTTATGGCTACACCTTC
D gene: TRBD1; J gene: TRBJ1-1; clone size: -; V gene: TRBV9; CDR3 protein: CASSPGQGRTEAFF; CDR3 DNA: TGTGCCAGCAGCCCAGGACAGGGTCGGACTGAAGCTTTCTTT
D gene: TRBD2; J gene: TRBJ2-3; clone size: -; V gene: TRBV7-6; CDR3 protein: CASSLGTSGSTTDTQYF; CDR3 DNA: TGTGCCAGCAGCCTTGGGACTAGCGGGAGTACCACAGATACGCAGTATTTT
D gene: TRBD1; J gene: TRBJ2-7; clone size: -; V gene: TRBV6-7; CDR3 protein: CASIIQGPLSSYEQYF; CDR3 DNA: TGTGCCAGCATTATACAGGGGCCTCTAAGCTCCTACGAGCAGTACTTC
D gene: -; J gene: TRBJ1-3; clone size: -; V gene: TRBV5-6; CDR3 protein: CASSLLGLTHSGNTIYF; CDR3 DNA: TGTGCCAGCAGCTTGCTGGGATTGACCCACTCTGGAAACACCATATATTTT
D gene: -; J gene: TRBJ1-1; clone size: -; V gene: TRBV5-1; CDR3 protein: CASSFDGTVNTEAFF; CDR3 DNA: TGCGCCAGCAGCTTTGACGGGACGGTGAACACTGAAGCTTTCTTT
D gene: -; J gene: TRBJ1-2; clone size: -; V gene: TRBV29-1; CDR3 protein: CSVATDRNYGYTF; CDR3 DNA: TGCAGCGTGGCAACGGACAGAAACTATGGCTACACCTTC
D gene: TRBD1; J gene: TRBJ1-6; clone size: -; V gene: TRBV13; CDR3 protein: CASSLGQGRNSPLHF; CDR3 DNA: TGTGCCAGCAGCTTAGGACAGGGGAGAAATTCACCCCTCCACTTT
D gene: TRBD2; J gene: TRBJ2-1; clone size: -; V gene: TRBV5-6; CDR3 protein: CASSLRLAGVIYNEQFF; CDR3 DNA: TGTGCCAGCAGCTTGAGACTAGCGGGAGTTATTTACAATGAGCAGTTCTTC
D gene: -; J gene: TRBJ2-3; clone size: -; V gene: TRBV5-6; CDR3 protein: CASSLQPTDTQYF; CDR3 DNA: TGTGCCAGCAGCCTCCAGCCCACAGATACGCAGTATTTT
D gene: -; J gene: TRBJ2-7; clone size: -; V gene: TRBV14; CDR3 protein: CASSQRHHEQYF; CDR3 DNA: TGTGCCAGCAGCCAACGGCACCACGAGCAGTACTTC
D gene: -; J gene: TRBJ2-6; clone size: -; V gene: TRBV5-5; CDR3 protein: CASRLEISGANVLTF; CDR3 DNA: TGTGCCAGCAGACTGGAGATCTCTGGGGCCAACGTCCTGACTTTC
D gene: TRBD1; J gene: TRBJ2-7; clone size: -; V gene: TRBV18; CDR3 protein: CASSSRFGTGYHEQYF; CDR3 DNA: TGTGCCAGCTCATCTCGTTTCGGGACAGGGTATCACGAGCAGTACTTC
D gene: TRBD2; J gene: TRBJ2-1; clone size: -; V gene: TRBV30; CDR3 protein: CAWSTYLTSGRGNEQFF; CDR3 DNA: TGTGCCTGGAGTACATACTTGACTAGCGGGAGGGGCAATGAGCAGTTCTTC
D gene: -; J gene: TRBJ1-5; clone size: -; V gene: TRBV15; CDR3 protein: CATSRDKALGGQPQHF; CDR3 DNA: TGTGCCACCAGCAGAGATAAGGCGTTGGGGGGGCAGCCCCAGCATTTT
D gene: TRBD1; J gene: TRBJ1-6; clone size: -; V gene: TRBV6-5; CDR3 protein: CASRRMGQGGSPLHF; CDR3 DNA: TGTGCCAGCAGGCGCATGGGACAGGGGGGTTCACCCCTCCACTTT
D gene: TRBD1; J gene: TRBJ2-3; clone size: -; V gene: TRBV5-6; CDR3 protein: CASPRGSGTGCADTQYF; CDR3 DNA: TGTGCCAGCCCGAGGGGGTCGGGGACAGGGTGTGCAGATACGCAGTATTTT
D gene: -; J gene: TRBJ1-5; clone size: -; V gene: TRBV27; CDR3 protein: CASSKGLHQPQHF; CDR3 DNA: TGTGCCAGCAGTAAGGGTTTGCATCAGCCCCAGCATTTT
D gene: TRBD2; J gene: TRBJ2-1; clone size: -; V gene: TRBV6-1; CDR3 protein: CASVAGVKNEQFF; CDR3 DNA: TGTGCCAGCGTAGCGGGAGTAAAAAATGAGCAGTTCTTC
D gene: -; J gene: TRBJ1-5; clone size: -; V gene: TRBV4-1; CDR3 protein: CASSQGFLRAYSNQPQHF; CDR3 DNA: TGCGCCAGCAGCCAGGGCTTCTTGAGGGCATATAGCAATCAGCCCCAGCATTTT
D gene: -; J gene: TRBJ2-3; clone size: -; V gene: TRBV18; CDR3 protein: CASSPPGPGTDTQYF; CDR3 DNA: TGTGCCAGCTCACCACCCGGACCCGGCACAGATACGCAGTATTTT
D gene: -; J gene: TRBJ1-1; clone size: -; V gene: TRBV7-8; CDR3 protein: CASSLMLGKTEAFF; CDR3 DNA: TGTGCCAGCAGCTTAATGCTGGGGAAGACTGAAGCTTTCTTT
D gene: -; J gene: TRBJ2-7; clone size: -; V gene: TRBV7-9; CDR3 protein: CASMDPKYEQYF; CDR3 DNA: TGTGCCAGCATGGATCCTAAGTACGAGCAGTACTTC
D gene: -; J gene: TRBJ2-2; clone size: once; V gene: TRBV18; CDR3 protein: CASSPQYGELFF; CDR3 DNA: TGTGCCAGCTCACCACAGTACGGGGAGCTGTTTTTT
D gene: -; J gene: TRBJ2-1; clone size: -; V gene: TRBV5-4; CDR3 protein: CASSLWAGYNEQFF; CDR3 DNA: TGTGCCAGCAGCTTGTGGGCGGGATACAATGAGCAGTTCTTC
D gene: -; J gene: TRBJ2-1; clone size: -; V gene: TRBV7-9; CDR3 protein: CASSFPPGWLYNEQFF; CDR3 DNA: TGTGCCAGCAGCTTCCCCCCCGGGTGGCTATACAATGAGCAGTTCTTC
D gene: -; J gene: TRBJ1-1; clone size: -; V gene: TRBV9; CDR3 protein: CASTSDVLNTEAFF; CDR3 DNA: TGTGCCAGCACCTCAGACGTCCTGAACACTGAAGCTTTCTTT
D gene: TRBD2; J gene: TRBJ2-1; clone size: -; V gene: TRBV11-2; CDR3 protein: CASSLETGTSGNEQFF; CDR3 DNA: TGTGCCAGCAGCTTAGAGACCGGGACTAGCGGCAATGAGCAGTTCTTC
D gene: -; J gene: TRBJ2-7; clone size: -; V gene: TRBV6-1; CDR3 protein: CASSVAVRSYEQYF; CDR3 DNA: TGTGCCAGCAGTGTAGCGGTACGCTCCTACGAGCAGTACTTC
D gene: -; J gene: TRBJ2-3; clone size: -; V gene: TRBV5-6; CDR3 protein: CASSPASTDTQYF; CDR3 DNA: TGTGCCAGCAGCCCGGCTTCGACAGATACGCAGTATTTT
D gene: TRBD2; J gene: TRBJ2-2; clone size: once; V gene: TRBV11-3; CDR3 protein: CASSLGSTSGNTGELFF; CDR3 DNA: TGTGCCAGCAGCTTAGGCAGCACTAGCGGTAACACCGGGGAGCTGTTTTTT
D gene: -; J gene: TRBJ1-1; clone size: -; V gene: TRBV5-1; CDR3 protein: CASSGDQTLNTEAFF; CDR3 DNA: TGCGCCAGCAGCGGCGACCAGACGCTGAACACTGAAGCTTTCTTT
D gene: TRBD2; J gene: TRBJ2-1; clone size: -; V gene: TRBV5-1; CDR3 protein: CASSLAGLAGAPDNEQFF; CDR3 DNA: TGCGCCAGCAGCTTGGCGGGACTAGCGGGAGCTCCGGACAATGAGCAGTTCTTC
D gene: TRBD1; J gene: TRBJ2-1; clone size: -; V gene: TRBV30; CDR3 protein: CAWSWGQYNEQFF; CDR3 DNA: TGTGCCTGGAGTTGGGGACAGTACAATGAGCAGTTCTTC
D gene: -; J gene: TRBJ2-1; clone size: -; V gene: TRBV19; CDR3 protein: CASSSDRLNNEQFF; CDR3 DNA: TGTGCCAGTAGTTCCGACAGGCTCAACAATGAGCAGTTCTTC
D gene: TRBD1; J gene: TRBJ2-7; clone size: -; V gene: TRBV5-1; CDR3 protein: CASSKGTGGNEQYF; CDR3 DNA: TGCGCCAGCAGCAAAGGGACAGGAGGAAACGAGCAGTACTTC
D gene: -; J gene: TRBJ1-5; clone size: -; V gene: TRBV4-1; CDR3 protein: CASSELLGNQPQHF; CDR3 DNA: TGCGCCAGCAGCGAGTTACTTGGGAATCAGCCCCAGCATTTT
D gene: -; J gene: TRBJ2-7; clone size: once; V gene: TRBV5-5; CDR3 protein: CASSLVGAEYHEQYF; CDR3 DNA: TGTGCCAGCAGCTTGGTCGGGGCAGAATACCACGAGCAGTACTTC
D gene: TRBD2; J gene: TRBJ2-1; clone size: -; V gene: TRBV27; CDR3 protein: CASSLSRLANEQFF; CDR3 DNA: TGTGCCAGCAGTTTATCGAGACTAGCGAATGAGCAGTTCTTC
D gene: -; J gene: TRBJ2-1; clone size: -; V gene: TRBV19; CDR3 protein: CASSIAGANEQFF; CDR3 DNA: TGTGCCAGTAGTATAGCGGGGGCCAATGAGCAGTTCTTC
D gene: -; J gene: TRBJ1-5; clone size: -; V gene: TRBV18; CDR3 protein: CASSPGDIRGNQPQHF; CDR3 DNA: TGTGCCAGCTCACCAGGGGACATTCGGGGCAATCAGCCCCAGCATTTT
D gene: TRBD2; J gene: TRBJ2-1; clone size: -; V gene: TRBV11-2; CDR3 protein: CASSFSGTRGGNEQFF; CDR3 DNA: TGTGCCAGCAGCTTCTCCGGGACTAGGGGGGGCAATGAGCAGTTCTTC
D gene: TRBD2; J gene: TRBJ2-1; clone size: -; V gene: TRBV5-4; CDR3 protein: CASSSFRTSPNEQFF; CDR3 DNA: TGTGCCAGCAGCTCATTCCGGACTAGTCCCAATGAGCAGTTCTTC
D gene: -; J gene: TRBJ1-4; clone size: -; V gene: TRBV18; CDR3 protein: CASSPLISVLEREKLFF; CDR3 DNA: TGTGCCAGCTCACCATTAATCTCGGTACTTGAGAGGGAAAAACTGTTTTTT
D gene: TRBD1; J gene: TRBJ1-1; clone size: -; V gene: TRBV10-3; CDR3 protein: CAINPGGTEAFF; CDR3 DNA: TGTGCCATCAATCCAGGGGGCACTGAAGCTTTCTTT
D gene: -; J gene: TRBJ1-1; clone size: -; V gene: TRBV5-6; CDR3 protein: CASSLQGEAFF; CDR3 DNA: TGTGCCAGCAGCTTACAGGGTGAAGCTTTCTTT
D gene: -; J gene: TRBJ1-4; clone size: -; V gene: TRBV15; CDR3 protein: CATSRDGIADSEKLFF; CDR3 DNA: TGTGCCACCAGCAGAGATGGGATCGCAGATAGTGAAAAACTGTTTTTT
D gene: -; J gene: TRBJ2-1; clone size: -; V gene: TRBV9; CDR3 protein: CASSVTGNNEQFF; CDR3 DNA: TGTGCCAGCAGCGTAACAGGGAACAATGAGCAGTTCTTC
D gene: -; J gene: TRBJ2-7; clone size: -; V gene: TRBV28; CDR3 protein: CASSPVLREQYF; CDR3 DNA: TGTGCCAGCAGCCCCGTGCTTAGGGAGCAGTACTTC
D gene: TRBD1; J gene: TRBJ1-5; clone size: once; V gene: TRBV25-1; CDR3 protein: CASSPGQGVYSNQPQHF; CDR3 DNA: TGTGCCAGCAGTCCCGGACAGGGAGTATATAGCAATCAGCCCCAGCATTTT
D gene: -; J gene: TRBJ2-3; clone size: -; V gene: TRBV19; CDR3 protein: CASRPMDYPHTDTQYF; CDR3 DNA: TGTGCCAGTAGACCCATGGACTATCCCCACACAGATACGCAGTATTTT